This T cell receptor beta chain was identified during a study of human T cells and chemical hapten exposure. Across the study: Weekly diphenylcyclopropenone doses were given to patients' scalps across the roughly 25-week study.

Described time point: pre-sensitization, week 0. Described treatment: therapeutic diphenylcyclopropenone sensitization with weekly scalp DPC. Researchers extracted total RNA from unfractionated whole blood. Study findings and constraints: Each of the donors had alopecia, so their immune responses may not resemble those of healthy people.

This clonotype was seen at least ten times. Antigen specificity is unknown. V gave up 2 bases and J gave up 11 bases, with 12 bases separating them. The germline V gene has CDR1 DFQATT and CDR2 SNEGSKA (reference sequence). There are 11 residues in the CDR3. The library tagged each cDNA molecule with unique molecular identifiers. TCRdb re-called the RACE reads through MiXCR, storing one row per CDR3 protein. The sample consists of about 300,000 distinct CDR3 sequences, around 5.5% of them appearing once. The V and J genes are TRBV20-1 and TRBJ1-1; D is undetermined. Sequencing was performed on whole blood, taken in connection with sensitization to the hapten diphenylcyclopropenone (DPC). This clonotype was obtained from a woman aged 18 to 35 with alopecia areata. Some clones in this sample may be carry-over from other donors' samples. CDR3 amino acids: CSARSERSAFF. For the CDR3, the DNA is TGCAGTGCTAGATCCGAACGCTCGGCTTTCTTT.